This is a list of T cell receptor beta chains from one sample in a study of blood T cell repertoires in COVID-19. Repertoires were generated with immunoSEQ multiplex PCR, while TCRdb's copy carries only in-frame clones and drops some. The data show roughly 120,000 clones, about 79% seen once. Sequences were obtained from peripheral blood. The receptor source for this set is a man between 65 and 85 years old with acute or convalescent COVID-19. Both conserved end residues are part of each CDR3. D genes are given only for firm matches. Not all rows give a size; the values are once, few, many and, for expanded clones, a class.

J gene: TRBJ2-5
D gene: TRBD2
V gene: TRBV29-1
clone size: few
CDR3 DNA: TGCAGCGTAGGGGACGGACGGTCCGGGGGGTCCCAGTACTTC
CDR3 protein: CSVGDGRSGGSQYF

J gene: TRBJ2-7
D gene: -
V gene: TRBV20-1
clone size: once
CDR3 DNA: TGCAGTGCTAGTCCTGTAGCGGCAGTTGGGCAGTACTTC
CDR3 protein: CSASPVAAVGQYF

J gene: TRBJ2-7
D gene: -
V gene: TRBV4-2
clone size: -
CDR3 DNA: TGTGCCAGCAGCCAAGGGGTGAGAATAGGGGATCGCTACGAGCAGTACTTC
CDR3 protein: CASSQGVRIGDRYEQYF

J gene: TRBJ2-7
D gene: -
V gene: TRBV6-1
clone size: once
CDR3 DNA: TGTGCCAGCAGTGAAGCTGCCGGGGGAGGTGTAGGGAGCTCCTACGAGCAGTACTTC
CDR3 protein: CASSEAAGGGVGSSYEQYF

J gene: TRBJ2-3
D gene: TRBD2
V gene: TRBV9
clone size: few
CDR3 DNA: TGTGCCAGCAGCGTAGACGGGGGGGGCACAGATACGCAGTATTTT
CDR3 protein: CASSVDGGGTDTQYF

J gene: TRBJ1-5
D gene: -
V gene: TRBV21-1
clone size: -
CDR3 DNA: TGTGCCAGCAGCAAAGTCCCAGGGAGGAGCAATCAGCCCCAGCATTTT
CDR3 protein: CASSKVPGRSNQPQHF

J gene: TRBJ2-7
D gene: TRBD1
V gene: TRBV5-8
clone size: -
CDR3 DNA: TGTGCCAGCAGCAGACAGGGGTCCTACGAGCAGTACTTC
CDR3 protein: CASSRQGSYEQYF

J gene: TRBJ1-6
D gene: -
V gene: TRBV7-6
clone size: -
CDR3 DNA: TGTGCCAGCAGCTTAGCTCCCGTTTCACCCCTCCACTTT
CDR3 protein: CASSLAPVSPLHF

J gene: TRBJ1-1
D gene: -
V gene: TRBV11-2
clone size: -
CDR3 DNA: TGTGCCAGCAGCTTAGGTGGCGGAGGCACTGAAGCTTTCTTT
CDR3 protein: CASSLGGGGTEAFF

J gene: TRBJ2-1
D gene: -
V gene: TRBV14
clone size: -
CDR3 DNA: TGTGCCAGCAGCCAAGGGACAACTCAGTTCTTC
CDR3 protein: CASSQGTTQFF

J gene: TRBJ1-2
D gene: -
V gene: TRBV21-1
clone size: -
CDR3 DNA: TGTGCCAGCAGCAAAAAGCCGCAGGGGGCTTATGGCTACACCTTC
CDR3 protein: CASSKKPQGAYGYTF

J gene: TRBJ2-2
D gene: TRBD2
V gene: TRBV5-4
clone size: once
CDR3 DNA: TGTGCCAGCAGCGTACCTAGCGGGGGGGCTTCCGGGGAGCTGTTTTTT
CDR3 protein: CASSVPSGGASGELFF

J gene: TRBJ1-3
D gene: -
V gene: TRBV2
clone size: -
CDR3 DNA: TGTGCCAGCAGCGGACAGCTTCTCTCTGGAAACACCATATATTTT
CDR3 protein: CASSGQLLSGNTIYF

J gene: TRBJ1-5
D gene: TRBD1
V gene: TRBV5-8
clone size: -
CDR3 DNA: TGTGCCAGCAGCTTTGGACAGGGGGCCCATAGGAATCAGCCCCAGCATTTT
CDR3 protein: CASSFGQGAHRNQPQHF

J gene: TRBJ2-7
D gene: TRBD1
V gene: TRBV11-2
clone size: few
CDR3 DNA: TGTGCCAGCAGCTTGGGGCAGGGGGCCGAGCAGTACTTC
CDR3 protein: CASSLGQGAEQYF

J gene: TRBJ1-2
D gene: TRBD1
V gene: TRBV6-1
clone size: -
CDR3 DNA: TGTGCCAGCAGTGATCAGGGACAGTCGAATGGCTACACCTTC
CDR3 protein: CASSDQGQSNGYTF

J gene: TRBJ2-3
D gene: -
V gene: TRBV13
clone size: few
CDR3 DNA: TGTGCCAGCGAGCGGTTCGGAGATACGCAGTATTTT
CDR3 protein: CASERFGDTQYF

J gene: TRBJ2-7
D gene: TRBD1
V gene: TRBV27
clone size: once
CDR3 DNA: TGTGCCAGCAGTTGGGACAGGGGAGACTACGAGCAGTACTTC
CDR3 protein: CASSWDRGDYEQYF

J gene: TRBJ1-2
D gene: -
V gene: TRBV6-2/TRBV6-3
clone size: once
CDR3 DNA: TGTGCCAGCAGTCTCTTTCCGCGCGATGGCTACACCTTC
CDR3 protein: CASSLFPRDGYTF

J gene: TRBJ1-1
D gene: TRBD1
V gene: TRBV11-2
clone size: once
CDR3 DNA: TGTGCCAGCAGCTGGGACAGGGGCCAATTGAACACTGAAGCTTTCTTT
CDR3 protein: CASSWDRGQLNTEAFF

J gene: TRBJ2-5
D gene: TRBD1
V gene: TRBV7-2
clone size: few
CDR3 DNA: TGTGCCAGCAGCTTAGCCGGGACAGGGGAAGAGACCCAGTACTTC
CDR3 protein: CASSLAGTGEETQYF

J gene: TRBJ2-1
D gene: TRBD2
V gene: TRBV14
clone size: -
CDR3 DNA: TGTGCCAGCAGCCCAGCGGGGGGCATAGATGAGCAGTTCTTC
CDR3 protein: CASSPAGGIDEQFF

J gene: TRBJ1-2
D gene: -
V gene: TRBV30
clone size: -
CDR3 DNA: TGTGCCTGCCACCAACGGGTAGGAAACTATGGCTACACCTTC
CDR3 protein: CACHQRVGNYGYTF

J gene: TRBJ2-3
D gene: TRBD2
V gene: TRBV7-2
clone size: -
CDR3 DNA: TGTGCCAGCACCCTGACTAGCGGGGGGCCTACAGATACGCAGTATTTT
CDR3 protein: CASTLTSGGPTDTQYF

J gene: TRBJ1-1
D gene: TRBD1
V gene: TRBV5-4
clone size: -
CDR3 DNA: TGTGCCACCACTCGGGGCCGACAGGGCAGCACTGAAGCTTTCTTT
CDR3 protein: CATTRGRQGSTEAFF

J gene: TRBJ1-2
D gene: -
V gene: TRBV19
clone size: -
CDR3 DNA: TGTGCCAGTAGTATCAGCGGGGGGAACTATGGCTACACCTTC
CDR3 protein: CASSISGGNYGYTF

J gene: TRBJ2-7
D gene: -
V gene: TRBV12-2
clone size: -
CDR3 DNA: TGTGCAAGTCGCTTAGGCCTATCCGGTAGCTCCTACGAGCAGTACTTC
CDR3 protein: CASRLGLSGSSYEQYF